The rows below give T cell receptor beta chains drawn from one sample of a study of control samples from healthy donors and cancer patients. Profiling relied on immunoSEQ multiplex PCR, and the TCRdb table lists in-frame clones only, not all of them. The profile shows about 130,000 clones, roughly 89% of them singletons. The sample comprised blood. Receptor source: a man between 18 and 29 years old in good health. Each CDR3 is given with its conserved first and last residue. D genes are given only for firm matches. The size entry is marked missing in some rows and otherwise reads once, few, many or a size class.

v_gene: TRBV28; d_gene: .; j_gene: TRBJ1-4; abundance: .; CDR3aa: CASSLRRWGGASSINEKLFF; CDR3nt: TGTGCCAGCAGTTTAAGGCGGTGGGGTGGGGCCTCCTCAATTAATGAAAAACTGTTTTTT
v_gene: TRBV13; d_gene: .; j_gene: TRBJ2-1; abundance: once; CDR3aa: CASSPGPRGEQFF; CDR3nt: TGTGCCAGCAGTCCGGGTCCAAGGGGTGAGCAGTTCTTC
v_gene: TRBV3-1/TRBV3-2; d_gene: .; j_gene: TRBJ2-3; abundance: .; CDR3aa: CASSLSKGASTDTQYF; CDR3nt: TGTGCCAGCAGTTTATCTAAGGGAGCTAGCACAGATACGCAGTATTTT
v_gene: TRBV5-4; d_gene: .; j_gene: TRBJ2-7; abundance: .; CDR3aa: CASSLDRQGGGLSEQYF; CDR3nt: TGTGCCAGCAGCTTGGACCGTCAAGGGGGGGGCCTCTCCGAGCAGTACTTC
v_gene: TRBV19; d_gene: TRBD2; j_gene: TRBJ2-1; abundance: .; CDR3aa: CASSMGGLAGTTYNEQFF; CDR3nt: TGTGCCAGTAGTATGGGGGGACTAGCGGGGACGACCTACAATGAGCAGTTCTTC
v_gene: TRBV19; d_gene: .; j_gene: TRBJ2-6; abundance: once; CDR3aa: CASGARFAGANVLTF; CDR3nt: TGTGCCAGTGGGGCCAGGTTCGCTGGGGCCAACGTCCTGACTTTC
v_gene: TRBV6-5; d_gene: .; j_gene: TRBJ2-4; abundance: .; CDR3aa: CASAGGRDIQYF; CDR3nt: TGTGCCAGCGCCGGGGGGCGAGACATTCAGTACTTC
v_gene: TRBV18; d_gene: .; j_gene: TRBJ2-5; abundance: .; CDR3aa: CASSPPGGRETQYF; CDR3nt: TGTGCCAGCTCACCACCGGGGGGCAGGGAGACCCAGTACTTC
v_gene: TRBV11-2; d_gene: TRBD2; j_gene: TRBJ2-5; abundance: .; CDR3aa: CASSLESLVLAGGGETQYF; CDR3nt: TGTGCCAGCAGCTTAGAGTCTTTGGTGCTAGCGGGGGGTGGGGAGACCCAGTACTTC
v_gene: TRBV30; d_gene: .; j_gene: TRBJ1-1; abundance: once; CDR3aa: CAWKSSPGEAFF; CDR3nt: TGTGCCTGGAAGTCCTCCCCCGGTGAAGCTTTCTTT
v_gene: TRBV7-9; d_gene: .; j_gene: TRBJ2-3; abundance: .; CDR3aa: CASSWRGSDTQYF; CDR3nt: TGTGCCAGCAGCTGGAGGGGGTCGGATACGCAGTATTTT
v_gene: TRBV6-5; d_gene: .; j_gene: TRBJ2-1; abundance: .; CDR3aa: CASSYATGQYNEQFF; CDR3nt: TGTGCCAGCAGTTACGCGACCGGCCAATACAATGAGCAGTTCTTC
v_gene: TRBV19; d_gene: TRBD1; j_gene: TRBJ2-7; abundance: once; CDR3aa: CASSRQGFSSYEQYF; CDR3nt: TGTGCCAGTAGCCGACAGGGCTTCAGCTCCTACGAGCAGTACTTC
v_gene: TRBV5-1; d_gene: TRBD2; j_gene: TRBJ2-5; abundance: .; CDR3aa: CASQRVAGRQETQYF; CDR3nt: TGCGCCAGCCAGAGAGTAGCGGGGCGGCAAGAGACCCAGTACTTC
v_gene: TRBV11-2; d_gene: .; j_gene: TRBJ1-2; abundance: .; CDR3aa: CASSLVPQNYGYTF; CDR3nt: TGTGCCAGCAGCTTAGTTCCACAAAACTATGGCTACACCTTC
v_gene: TRBV2; d_gene: .; j_gene: TRBJ1-6; abundance: .; CDR3aa: CASRYTYLNSPLHF; CDR3nt: TGTGCCAGCAGGTACACCTACCTAAATTCACCCCTCCACTTT
v_gene: TRBV19; d_gene: .; j_gene: TRBJ2-7; abundance: few; CDR3aa: CASSIDQLGEQYF; CDR3nt: TGTGCCAGTAGTATTGACCAATTGGGCGAGCAGTACTTC
v_gene: TRBV12-3/TRBV12-4; d_gene: TRBD1; j_gene: TRBJ2-3; abundance: .; CDR3aa: CASSIRDRWTQYF; CDR3nt: TGTGCCAGCAGTATTCGGGACAGGTGGACGCAGTATTTT
v_gene: TRBV6-5; d_gene: .; j_gene: TRBJ2-5; abundance: .; CDR3aa: CASVRVHGETQYF; CDR3nt: TGTGCCAGCGTTCGAGTCCACGGAGAGACCCAGTACTTC
v_gene: TRBV13; d_gene: TRBD2; j_gene: TRBJ2-7; abundance: .; CDR3aa: CASSSVRGGAPYEQYF; CDR3nt: TGTGCCAGCAGCTCAGTACGGGGGGGCGCCCCCTACGAGCAGTACTTC
v_gene: TRBV9; d_gene: .; j_gene: TRBJ2-7; abundance: .; CDR3aa: CASSVDHSSYEQYF; CDR3nt: TGTGCCAGCAGCGTAGATCACAGCTCCTACGAGCAGTACTTC
v_gene: TRBV7-9; d_gene: TRBD1; j_gene: TRBJ1-3; abundance: .; CDR3aa: CASSRDRAGNTIYF; CDR3nt: TGTGCCAGCAGCCGGGACAGGGCTGGAAACACCATATATTTT
v_gene: TRBV6-5; d_gene: .; j_gene: TRBJ1-1; abundance: .; CDR3aa: CASSYAGRHVNTEAFF; CDR3nt: TGTGCCAGCAGTTACGCCGGCAGACATGTAAACACTGAAGCTTTCTTT
v_gene: TRBV19; d_gene: .; j_gene: TRBJ1-5; abundance: .; CDR3aa: CASSISAVSNQPQHF; CDR3nt: TGTGCCAGTAGTATCTCGGCGGTGAGCAATCAGCCCCAGCATTTT
v_gene: TRBV14; d_gene: .; j_gene: TRBJ2-5; abundance: .; CDR3aa: CASSQRRYSLARQTQYF; CDR3nt: TGTGCCAGCAGCCAACGACGATATAGTCTAGCTCGCCAGACCCAGTACTTC
v_gene: TRBV4-2; d_gene: .; j_gene: TRBJ1-5; abundance: once; CDR3aa: CASSLRRDSSNQPQHF; CDR3nt: TGTGCCAGCAGCCTTCGACGGGATTCTAGCAATCAGCCCCAGCATTTT
v_gene: TRBV2; d_gene: .; j_gene: TRBJ2-3; abundance: .; CDR3aa: CASSDEVGSSTDTQYF; CDR3nt: TGTGCCAGCAGTGACGAGGTCGGCAGTTCCACCGATACGCAGTATTTT
v_gene: TRBV6-5; d_gene: .; j_gene: TRBJ1-1; abundance: .; CDR3aa: CASGGFFENTEAFF; CDR3nt: TGTGCCAGCGGGGGCTTCTTTGAGAACACTGAAGCTTTCTTT
v_gene: TRBV7-7; d_gene: TRBD1; j_gene: TRBJ2-1; abundance: .; CDR3aa: CASSHGDRGYNEQFF; CDR3nt: TGTGCCAGCAGCCACGGGGACAGGGGCTACAATGAGCAGTTCTTC
v_gene: TRBV20-1; d_gene: .; j_gene: TRBJ2-7; abundance: .; CDR3aa: CSASGDKGSYEQYF; CDR3nt: TGCAGTGCTAGTGGGGATAAGGGCTCCTACGAGCAGTACTTC
v_gene: TRBV5-4; d_gene: TRBD1; j_gene: TRBJ1-4; abundance: medium-sized; CDR3aa: CASSQGQGALPTEKLFF; CDR3nt: TGTGCCAGCAGCCAGGGACAGGGGGCCCTCCCCACAGAAAAACTGTTTTTT
v_gene: TRBV2; d_gene: .; j_gene: TRBJ2-5; abundance: once; CDR3aa: CASSGTVGETQYF; CDR3nt: TGTGCCAGCAGTGGAACGGTGGGGGAGACCCAGTACTTC
v_gene: TRBV5-1; d_gene: .; j_gene: TRBJ2-2; abundance: .; CDR3aa: CASSLPEGGTLNTGELFF; CDR3nt: TGCGCCAGCAGCTTGCCTGAGGGTGGGACACTGAACACCGGGGAGCTGTTTTTT
v_gene: TRBV6-5; d_gene: .; j_gene: TRBJ2-2; abundance: .; CDR3aa: CASRVGSRGTGELFF; CDR3nt: TGTGCCAGCAGGGTTGGGAGTCGTGGCACCGGGGAGCTGTTTTTT
v_gene: TRBV10-2; d_gene: .; j_gene: TRBJ1-1; abundance: .; CDR3aa: CASSGILEAFF; CDR3nt: TGCGCCAGCAGTGGCATCCTCGAGGCTTTCTTT
v_gene: TRBV11-2; d_gene: TRBD1; j_gene: TRBJ1-2; abundance: .; CDR3aa: CASSSSRAGGAGGGYTF; CDR3nt: TGTGCCAGCAGCTCGAGTCGGGCAGGGGGCGCGGGAGGTGGCTACACCTTC
v_gene: TRBV7-7; d_gene: .; j_gene: TRBJ2-5; abundance: few; CDR3aa: CASSLLGKQETQYF; CDR3nt: TGTGCCAGCAGCTTACTAGGGAAACAAGAGACCCAGTACTTC
v_gene: TRBV6-4; d_gene: .; j_gene: TRBJ1-4; abundance: once; CDR3aa: CASSEGKGGEKLFF; CDR3nt: TGTGCCAGCAGTGAGGGCAAAGGTGGTGAAAAACTGTTTTTT
v_gene: TRBV6-6; d_gene: TRBD2; j_gene: TRBJ2-5; abundance: .; CDR3aa: CASSLHDFSGGPSYQETQYF; CDR3nt: TGTGCCAGCAGCCTGCACGACTTTAGCGGGGGGCCCTCGTACCAAGAGACCCAGTACTTC
v_gene: TRBV4-1; d_gene: TRBD1; j_gene: TRBJ2-7; abundance: .; CDR3aa: CASSHRQGRAYEQYF; CDR3nt: TGCGCCAGCAGCCACCGACAGGGAAGGGCCTACGAGCAGTACTTC
v_gene: TRBV6-6; d_gene: TRBD1; j_gene: TRBJ1-4; abundance: .; CDR3aa: CASSRDRGIMNEKLFF; CDR3nt: TGTGCCAGCAGTCGGGACAGGGGCATTATGAATGAAAAACTGTTTTTT
v_gene: TRBV23-1; d_gene: .; j_gene: TRBJ1-2; abundance: .; CDR3aa: CASSARLGIPLGSYGYTF; CDR3nt: TGCGCCAGCAGCGCCCGTTTAGGAATCCCTTTAGGGTCCTATGGCTACACCTTC
v_gene: TRBV2; d_gene: TRBD1; j_gene: TRBJ1-1; abundance: .; CDR3aa: CASIGTGGTEAFF; CDR3nt: TGTGCCAGCATCGGGACAGGGGGCACTGAAGCTTTCTTT
v_gene: TRBV5-4; d_gene: TRBD1; j_gene: TRBJ1-1; abundance: .; CDR3aa: CASSFPLLGTGAGTEAFF; CDR3nt: TGTGCCAGCAGCTTTCCCCTTCTTGGGACAGGGGCGGGTACTGAAGCTTTCTTT
v_gene: TRBV19; d_gene: TRBD1; j_gene: TRBJ2-2; abundance: .; CDR3aa: CATGQGAYSTGELFF; CDR3nt: TGTGCCACGGGACAGGGGGCTTATTCCACCGGGGAGCTGTTTTTT
v_gene: TRBV5-1; d_gene: TRBD1; j_gene: TRBJ1-1; abundance: .; CDR3aa: CASSLETGTGVGTEAFF; CDR3nt: TGCGCCAGCAGCTTGGAGACCGGGACAGGGGTTGGGACTGAAGCTTTCTTT
v_gene: TRBV11-2; d_gene: .; j_gene: TRBJ2-2; abundance: .; CDR3aa: CASSSGTGELFF; CDR3nt: TGTGCCAGCAGCTCAGGCACCGGGGAGCTGTTTTTT
v_gene: TRBV5-1; d_gene: .; j_gene: TRBJ1-3; abundance: .; CDR3aa: CASSLFGERTIYF; CDR3nt: TGCGCCAGCAGCTTGTTCGGTGAGCGCACCATATATTTT
v_gene: TRBV7-2; d_gene: TRBD2; j_gene: TRBJ2-3; abundance: .; CDR3aa: CASSPRLATDTQYF; CDR3nt: TGTGCCAGCAGCCCGAGACTAGCCACAGATACGCAGTATTTT
v_gene: TRBV11-2; d_gene: TRBD1; j_gene: TRBJ1-1; abundance: .; CDR3aa: CASSFRRGQRGQHTEAFF; CDR3nt: TGTGCCAGCAGCTTTCGTAGGGGGCAGCGGGGCCAGCACACTGAAGCTTTCTTT
v_gene: TRBV4-1; d_gene: .; j_gene: TRBJ2-2; abundance: .; CDR3aa: CASSQGRGSTGELFF; CDR3nt: TGCGCCAGCAGCCAAGGTCGGGGGAGCACCGGGGAGCTGTTTTTT
v_gene: TRBV18; d_gene: .; j_gene: TRBJ1-2; abundance: .; CDR3aa: CASSRRDPSNYGYTF; CDR3nt: TGTGCCAGCTCACGTCGGGACCCCTCTAACTATGGCTACACCTTC
v_gene: TRBV4-1; d_gene: TRBD2; j_gene: TRBJ2-1; abundance: .; CDR3aa: CASSQRTSGSSYNEQFF; CDR3nt: TGCGCCAGCAGCCAGAGGACTAGCGGAAGCTCCTACAATGAGCAGTTCTTC
v_gene: TRBV7-9; d_gene: .; j_gene: TRBJ2-3; abundance: .; CDR3aa: CASSLGTTTDTQYF; CDR3nt: TGTGCCAGCAGCTTAGGGACTACCACAGATACGCAGTATTTT
v_gene: TRBV2; d_gene: .; j_gene: TRBJ1-6; abundance: .; CDR3aa: CASTGVNSPLHF; CDR3nt: TGTGCCAGCACCGGGGTCAATTCACCCCTCCACTTT
v_gene: TRBV5-1; d_gene: .; j_gene: TRBJ1-2; abundance: .; CDR3aa: CASSLGAQRNNYGYTF; CDR3nt: TGCGCCAGCAGCTTGGGCGCACAGAGGAATAACTATGGCTACACCTTC
v_gene: TRBV6-6; d_gene: TRBD1; j_gene: TRBJ2-7; abundance: .; CDR3aa: CASSYARGPISYEQYF; CDR3nt: TGTGCCAGCAGTTACGCCAGGGGGCCTATCTCCTACGAGCAGTACTTC